The clone carrying this T cell receptor beta chain was recorded at least ten times. Its antigen is still unknown. The data derive from a study of T-cell reconstitution after alpha-beta-depleted transplantation in children. Whole-study results and caveats: When one year had passed after transplant, most T-cell counts and diversity came from newly produced T cells.

V lost 6 bases, J lost 2 bases, and 13 bases lay in between. The CDR3 has 13 amino acids. Germline CDR1 is DFQATT and CDR2 is SNEGSKA (reference sequence). Molecular barcoding with unique molecular identifiers was used for the TCRbeta library. TCRdb re-derived calls from the PCR reads in MiXCR, one entry per CDR3 protein. The data show around 240,000 distinct CDR3 sequences, around 7.5% seen once. This sequence originates from a male patient between 5 and 17 years old who had a stem cell transplant for acute lymphoblastic leukemia, so the T cells may come from the graft donor. The specimen was PBMCs, mostly from graft donor cells, collected 180 days after TCRalphabeta/CD19-depleted stem cell transplant. The rearrangement uses TRBV20-1 and TRBJ2-5, with a tentative D call TRBD1 (6 bases). The CDR3 nucleotides read TGCAGTGCCGAGGGACATAGTCAAGAGACCCAGTACTTC. Its protein is CSAEGHSQETQYF.